The clone carrying this TCR beta chain is a singleton in its sample. Its antigen is as yet unknown. RNA totalling about 0.5 to 1 ug underwent reverse transcription with random hexamers. Coverage of TCR beta CDR3 amplification by immunoSEQ multiplex PCR extended to 54 Vbeta and 13 Jbeta. TCRdb itself ran the immunoSEQ multiplex PCR reads through MiXCR, one entry per CDR3 protein. Among 150,000 to 200,000 distinct CDR3 sequences listed, 85% to 95% were seen once. Germline CDR1 SGHRS, CDR2 YFSETQ. Unmatched junction bases numbered 5, after V lost 0 bases and J lost 7 bases. This CDR3 has 17 residues. This sample stems from a study of CD8 T cells in Susac syndrome. Study-wide results and limits: The study found that Susac CD8+ clonal expansion peaked in TEMRA cells and active patients.

J is TRBJ2-3 and V is TRBV5-1; TRBD2 matches 16 bases. The receptor was isolated from a human donor with Susac syndrome. Sequencing was done on a sample of CD8+ T cells from PBMCs. CDR3 sequence: CASSLAGTSGGANTQYF. CDR3 in DNA: TGCGCCAGCAGCTTGGCCGGGACTAGCGGGGGGGCGAATACGCAGTATTTT. The full variable domain, completed using reference TRBV5-1 and TRBJ2-3, is KAGVTQTPRYLIKTRGQQVTLSCSPISGHRSVSWYQQTPGQGLQFLFEYFSETQRNKGNFPGRFSGRQFSNSRSEMNVSTLELGDSALYLCASSLAGTSGGANTQYFGPGTRLTVL.